This T cell receptor (beta chain) appears in the sequencing data of a study of shared clonotypes between healthy human individuals. This CDR3 is 13 amino acids long. Germline-derived CDR1 and CDR2 are SEHNR and FQNEAQ (reference sequence). V was pared by 5 bases and J by 4 bases, with 11 bases between. The unsorted PBMC replicate PCRs were performed with 300 ng DNA, some 32,000 T cell genomes. This table comes from immunoSEQ multiplex PCR, and its TCRdb copy is limited to in-frame clones, with some not included. Of 400,000 to 500,000 clones listed, around 80% are singletons. Genomic DNA for unsorted samples was obtained from approximately 100 million PBMCs.

V usage is TRBV7-9 and J usage is TRBJ1-2, with TRBD1 as a possible D gene (6 bases). This receptor was obtained from a middle-aged woman in good health. Some clones in this sample may be carry-over from other donors' samples. Sequenced: PBMCs. The CDR3: CASSPDRLYGYTF. The CDR3 DNA reads TGTGCCAGCAGCCCCGACAGGCTCTATGGCTACACCTTC.